The clone carrying this T cell receptor (beta chain) was picked up a small number of times. As yet, its antigen is unknown. This CDR3 contains 14 residues. Trimming took off 6 bases at V and 1 base at J, with 7 bases between the two ends. This record comes from a study of T-cell memory formation after mild COVID-19. Study-level background: TCR clusters were mostly donor specific. Points from the study as a whole: CD8+ contracting clones occupied EMRA, while CD4+ ones occupied mainly CM and EM. What remained unconfirmed was the SARS-CoV-2 specificity of second-wave clones peaking on day 37.

Each CDR3 protein is one row after TCRdb ran MiXCR on the 5' RACE reads. The sample has about 420,000 distinct CDR3 sequences; about 22% are singletons. The TCR was taken from an adult woman who had mild COVID-19 (a few samples of this study predate the infection). Cell type and time point are not known. The chain carries TRBV12-3 or TRBV12-4 and TRBJ2-6, with D uncertain. The specimen was PBMCs or a T cell subset sorted from them (not recorded which). The CDR3 DNA reads as TGTGCCAGCAGCCGGATGTCTGGGGCCAACGTCCTGACTTTC. This gives the protein CASSRMSGANVLTF.